This is a list of T cell receptor beta chains from one sample in a study of CD8+ T cells in alopecia areata. Generated by immunoSEQ multiplex PCR, the TCRdb table keeps only in-frame clones and is missing some. The profile shows roughly 30,000 clones, 62% of them singletons. Sequencing was carried out using NKG2D-high CD8+ T cells sorted from blood. These receptors all stem from a human donor with alopecia areata. Each CDR3 is given with its conserved first and last residue. The order of the fields is V gene, D gene, J gene, clone size, CDR3 DNA, CDR3 protein. D genes are given only for firm matches. Rows give clone size only sometimes, using once, few, many, or a class for an expanded clone.

V: TRBV6-6; D: .; J: TRBJ2-1; size: .; DNA: TGTGCCAGCAGTTACCTTTACAATGAGCAGTTCTTC; CDR3: CASSYLYNEQFF
V: TRBV12-5; D: TRBD1; J: TRBJ2-3; size: .; DNA: TGTGCTAGTGGTTTCATGACAGGGGAGGCAGATACGCAGTATTTT; CDR3: CASGFMTGEADTQYF
V: TRBV11-2; D: .; J: TRBJ2-7; size: .; DNA: TGTGCCAGCAGCTTGATGGTCGCTTGGGAGCAGTACTTC; CDR3: CASSLMVAWEQYF
V: TRBV7-6; D: .; J: TRBJ2-7; size: .; DNA: TGTGCCAGCAGCGTCGGGACGGACTCCTACGAGCAGTACTTC; CDR3: CASSVGTDSYEQYF
V: TRBV29-1; D: .; J: TRBJ2-7; size: few; DNA: TGCAGCGTCCGTGTGAGCGATAACTACGAGCAGTACTTC; CDR3: CSVRVSDNYEQYF
V: TRBV9; D: .; J: TRBJ2-3; size: .; DNA: TGTGCCAGCAGCGCAGGTCCCACAGATACGCAGTATTTT; CDR3: CASSAGPTDTQYF
V: TRBV27; D: TRBD1; J: TRBJ2-1; size: .; DNA: TGTGCCAGCAGTTTCGGAACAGGGGGTGTAAACCAGTTCTTC; CDR3: CASSFGTGGVNQFF
V: TRBV30; D: .; J: TRBJ1-1; size: few; DNA: TGTGCCTGTGAGTGGGGCGAAGTAAATACTGAAGCTTTCTTT; CDR3: CACEWGEVNTEAFF
V: TRBV27; D: TRBD2; J: TRBJ2-1; size: .; DNA: TGTGCCAGCAGTTTATGGGGGGTCGGGCTAGCGGTCCACAATGAGCAGTTCTTC; CDR3: CASSLWGVGLAVHNEQFF
V: TRBV29-1; D: .; J: TRBJ1-1; size: .; DNA: TGCAGCGTTTTCCTAGGGAAGCCGACGGTGAACACTGAAGCTTTCTTT; CDR3: CSVFLGKPTVNTEAFF
V: TRBV7-3; D: TRBD1; J: TRBJ2-1; size: .; DNA: TGTGCCAGCAGCGACCCCGGACAGGAAAATGAGCAGTTCTTC; CDR3: CASSDPGQENEQFF
V: TRBV29-1; D: TRBD2; J: TRBJ2-7; size: .; DNA: TGCAGCGTTGGGACTAGCGGGATTATGTACGAGCAGTACTTC; CDR3: CSVGTSGIMYEQYF
V: TRBV4-1; D: .; J: TRBJ1-1; size: few; DNA: TGCGCCAGCAGCCAAGAACCAGGGATGAACACTGAAGCTTTCTTT; CDR3: CASSQEPGMNTEAFF
V: TRBV27; D: .; J: TRBJ2-3; size: .; DNA: TGTGCCAGCAGCTGGACAAGTAGTACAGATACGCAGTATTTT; CDR3: CASSWTSSTDTQYF
V: TRBV11-2; D: .; J: TRBJ2-1; size: .; DNA: TGTGCCAGCATCGCGGAGGGACTGCCATACAATGAGCAGTTCTTC; CDR3: CASIAEGLPYNEQFF
V: TRBV28; D: .; J: TRBJ2-3; size: few; DNA: TGTGCCAGCACGTGGGGAGATACGCAGTATTTT; CDR3: CASTWGDTQYF
V: TRBV7-2; D: .; J: TRBJ1-1; size: .; DNA: TGTGCCAGCAGCTTTGGGTCCGGAGTTGGTTCTGAAGCTTTCTTT; CDR3: CASSFGSGVGSEAFF
V: TRBV18; D: TRBD1; J: TRBJ1-5; size: .; DNA: TGTGCCAGCTCACCTCGATCGGGACAGGGTAATCAGCCCCAGCATTTT; CDR3: CASSPRSGQGNQPQHF
V: TRBV7-9; D: .; J: TRBJ2-3; size: few; DNA: TGTGCCAGCAGCCCAAATTCCGGGGTCAGGAGGGATACGCAGTATTTT; CDR3: CASSPNSGVRRDTQYF
V: TRBV7-7; D: TRBD2; J: TRBJ2-1; size: .; DNA: TGTGCCAGCAGCTTATTTGCGGGGGACTACAATGAGCAGTTCTTC; CDR3: CASSLFAGDYNEQFF
V: TRBV4-1; D: .; J: TRBJ2-3; size: .; DNA: TGCGCCAGCAGCCAAGACGGGGGCGTCGGTGCAGATACGCAGTATTTT; CDR3: CASSQDGGVGADTQYF
V: TRBV7-3; D: .; J: TRBJ2-1; size: .; DNA: TGTGCCAGCAGCTTAAGCGGGAACCCCCTACTTGAGCAGTTCTTC; CDR3: CASSLSGNPLLEQFF
V: TRBV27; D: .; J: TRBJ2-3; size: .; DNA: TGTGCCAGCAGTTTATCGAGTTTGGGGGCCACGGCAGATACGCAGTATTTT; CDR3: CASSLSSLGATADTQYF
V: TRBV2; D: .; J: TRBJ2-7; size: .; DNA: TGTGCCAGAGGCGGTCAGGGAGGCTACGAGCAGTACTTC; CDR3: CARGGQGGYEQYF
V: TRBV29-1; D: TRBD1; J: TRBJ1-2; size: .; DNA: TGCAGCGTTTTCAAGGACAGGGGGCGCTCGGACTATGGCTACACCTTC; CDR3: CSVFKDRGRSDYGYTF
V: TRBV7-9; D: .; J: TRBJ2-7; size: .; DNA: TGTGCCAGCAGCTTCTCGGACGGAGGCTACGAGCAGTACTTC; CDR3: CASSFSDGGYEQYF